This T cell receptor (beta chain) is from a study of cytomegalovirus exposure and HLA in healthy donors. Study-level information: An earlier analysis found 100 million or so unique TCR beta sequences from roughly 170 million T cells. General observations from the study: TCR beta sequences reportedly predicted most subjects' HLA-A and HLA-B alleles accurately.

PCR amplification relied on 60 Vbeta primers (plus 13 Jbeta primers). TCRdb's copy holds only in-frame clones and misses some; the assay was immunoSEQ multiplex PCR. The sample contains about 150,000 clones, 70% to 80% of which appear only once. Germline CDR1 is SGHTA and CDR2 is FQGNSA. J gave up 2 bases and V 5 bases, and 5 bases lay outside the gene matches. This CDR3 is built from 15 residues. As regards this clone: The antigen is undetermined.

The receptor comes from a woman aged 55-70 years in good health and CMV-seropositive. V gene TRBV7-2 combines with J gene TRBJ2-7; 11 positions agree with TRBD1. The sequenced material came from PBMCs. CDR3 protein: CASSRGQGAAYEQYF. The CDR3 DNA reads as TGTGCCAGCAGCCGCGGACAGGGGGCAGCCTACGAGCAGTACTTC.